This T cell receptor beta chain was captured by sequencing in a study of control samples from healthy donors and cancer patients. Clones were sequenced by immunoSEQ multiplex PCR, and TCRdb holds only the in-frame ones, with some missing. The data show about 190,000 clones, 90% to 95% seen once. V was pared by 3 bases and J by 1 base, with 13 bases between. The CDR3 length is 14 residues. Germline assignment: CDR1 DFQATT and CDR2 SNEGSKA (reference sequence). The sample consisted of blood. The TCR sequence derives from a man between 25 and 39 years old in good health. The rearrangement uses TRBV20-1 and TRBJ2-7; D gene uncertain. The CDR3 spells CSASPQTQSYEQYF. In DNA form, the CDR3 reads TGCAGTGCTAGTCCACAGACCCAGTCCTACGAGCAGTACTTC.